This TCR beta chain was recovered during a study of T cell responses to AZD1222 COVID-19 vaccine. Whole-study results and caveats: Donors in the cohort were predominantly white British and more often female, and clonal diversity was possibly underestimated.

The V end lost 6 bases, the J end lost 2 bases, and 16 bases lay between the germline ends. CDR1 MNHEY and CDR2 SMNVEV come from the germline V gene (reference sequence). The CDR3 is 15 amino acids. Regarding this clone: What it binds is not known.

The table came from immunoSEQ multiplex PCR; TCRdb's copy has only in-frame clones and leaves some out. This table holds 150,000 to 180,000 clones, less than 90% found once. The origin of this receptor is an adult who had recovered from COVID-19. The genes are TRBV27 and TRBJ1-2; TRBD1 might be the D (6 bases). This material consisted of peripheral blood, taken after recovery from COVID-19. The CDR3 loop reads CASSLQGWENYGYTF. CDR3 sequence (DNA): TGTGCCAGCAGCCTACAGGGATGGGAGAACTATGGCTACACCTTC.